A single sample gave rise to the 30 T cell receptor beta chains below, sequenced in a study of blood T cells in healthy people across ages. The authors ran a second PCR of roughly 7 to 11 cycles using a sample-barcoded 5' primer and a J-beta primer mix. MiXCR, run by TCRdb on the 5' RACE reads, gives a single entry per CDR3 protein. In the table there are 450,000 to 700,000 distinct CDR3 sequences, roughly 29% of which are singletons. The sequenced sample was blood. The receptors were sampled from a woman aged 65 to 85 in good health.

This clonotype was observed a single time. The genes are TRBV20-1 and TRBJ2-2; TRBD1 agrees at 8 bases. The V segment lost 4 bases and the J segment 1 base; nucleotides outside the gene matches: 5. CDR1 and CDR2 from the germline V gene are DFQATT and SNEGSKA (reference sequence). The CDR3 totals 15 residues. CDR3 bases: TGCAGTGCTAAAAAAGACAGGGGGAACACCGGGGAGCTGTTTTTT. Translated: CSAKKDRGNTGELFF.

The chain has TRBV3-1 and TRBJ2-1; D uncertain. V was cut by 1 base and J by 15 bases, with 13 bases left in between. Germline CDR1 reads LGHDT; CDR2 reads YNNKEL (reference sequence). The CDR3 has 12 amino acids. CDR3 loop: CASSQGGGSGFF. The DNA of the CDR3 is TGTGCCAGCAGCCAAGGTGGTGGCAGTGGGTTCTTC.

The V call is TRBV28, the J call TRBJ1-4; TRBD1 matches at 10 bases. The CDR3 totals 14 residues. CDR1 is MDHEN and CDR2 is SYDVKM in the germline V gene. Trimming took 7 bases from V and 7 from J; bases not matched to a gene: 6. This CDR3 is CASTDRGRREKLFF. DNA of the CDR3: TGTGCCAGCACTGACAGGGGGCGGCGTGAAAAACTGTTTTTT.

This clonotype was counted many times. The chain recombines TRBV30 with TRBJ2-7; the match to TRBD2 covers 7 bases. Germline loops: CDR1 GTSNPN, CDR2 SVGIG (reference sequence). V lost 4 bases, J lost 3 bases, and 12 bases stayed unmatched. The CDR3 spans 15 residues. CDR3 sequence: CAWTLTGAGFYEQYF. The DNA for the CDR3 is TGTGCCTGGACCCTCACGGGAGCGGGGTTCTACGAGCAGTACTTC.

This clonotype appeared a few times. The rearrangement links TRBV9 to TRBJ2-1; D gene ambiguous. With the DNA end fitting TRBJ2-5 better, the J assignment may be wrong. Germline V gene data show CDR1 as SGDLS and CDR2 as YYNGEE. The CDR3 is 14 amino acids. This chain's CDR3 is CASSVDYFQETQYF. In DNA, the CDR3 is TGTGCCAGCAGCGTAGATTACTTCCAAGAGACCCAGTACTTC.

This clonotype was counted only a few times. J is TRBJ1-1 and V is TRBV12-3 or TRBV12-4; tentative D call: TRBD1 (5 bases). V was trimmed by 2 bases and J by 3 bases, leaving 16 bases between them. This CDR3 has 16 residues. CDR3 region: CASSLSLGVGYTEAFF. The DNA of the CDR3 is TGTGCCAGCAGTTTAAGTCTGGGGGTCGGTTACACTGAAGCTTTCTTT.

This clonotype was counted between two and nine times. This sequence joins TRBV20-1 and TRBJ1-6; D gene uncertain. Germline V gene data show CDR1 as DFQATT and CDR2 as SNEGSKA (reference sequence). V lost 2 bases and J lost 7, with 9 bases in between. The length of the CDR3 is 13 residues. CDR3 nucleotides: TGCAGTGCTAGAACTACAGCCAATTCACCCCTCCACTTT. Amino acid sequence: CSARTTANSPLHF.

This rearrangement joins TRBV6-2 or TRBV6-3 to TRBJ2-2, with D possibly being TRBD2 (5 bases). Germline CDR1 MNHEY, CDR2 SVGEGT. This CDR3 is built from 16 residues. V lost 9 bases to trimming and J lost 1 base, with 18 bases between them. CDR3 sequence reads: CASLTVRGMNTGELFF. As DNA, the CDR3 is TGTGCCAGTCTAACGGTCCGGGGAATGAACACCGGGGAGCTGTTTTTT.

V usage is TRBV5-1 and J usage is TRBJ2-1; 10 nucleotides agree with TRBD2. V shed 4 bases, J shed 4 bases, and the junction held 8 bases outside the gene matches. The germline V gene has CDR1 SGHRS and CDR2 YFSETQ. The CDR3 runs to 16 residues. The CDR3 nucleotides read TGCGCCAGCAGCCCCTCTAGCGGGGGAACTTACAATGAGCAGTTCTTC. Its protein is CASSPSSGGTYNEQFF. Full variable domain (remainder filled in from reference TRBV5-1 and TRBJ2-1): KAGVTQTPRYLIKTRGQQVTLSCSPISGHRSVSWYQQTPGQGLQFLFEYFSETQRNKGNFPGRFSGRQFSNSRSEMNVSTLELGDSALYLCASSPSSGGTYNEQFFGPGTRLTVL.

This clonotype was observed a few times. This chain connects TRBV19 to TRBJ1-4; D unclear. Germline assignment: CDR1 LNHDA and CDR2 SQIVND (reference sequence). The CDR3 spans 12 residues. V dropped 6 bases and J dropped 2 bases, with 4 bases sitting between them. The CDR3 DNA reads TGTGCCAGTAGCGTGACTAATGAAAAACTGTTTTTT. This codes for CASSVTNEKLFF.

V is TRBV20-1 and J is TRBJ2-3; TRBD2 matches at 8 bases. Trimming took 0 bases from V and 4 from J; bases not matched to a gene: 12. Germline assignment: CDR1 DFQATT and CDR2 SNEGSKA (reference sequence). The CDR3 is 17 amino acids. The CDR3 sequence is CSARDGAGLGRADTQYF. CDR3 nucleotide sequence: TGCAGTGCTAGAGATGGGGCGGGACTAGGAAGAGCAGATACGCAGTATTTT.

In this sample, this clonotype turned up a few times. The chain employs TRBV7-2 and TRBJ2-7; D gene uncertain. Germline lookup yields CDR1 SGHTA and CDR2 FQGNSA. CDR3 length equals 14 residues. The ends were cut back, 0 bases at V and 3 bases at J, with 9 bases in the middle. The CDR3 loop reads CASSLATEYYEQYF. CDR3 DNA sequence: TGTGCCAGCAGCTTAGCTACGGAGTACTACGAGCAGTACTTC. Full variable domain (rest looked up from reference TRBV7-2 and TRBJ2-7): GAGVSQSPSNKVTEKGKDVELRCDPISGHTALYWYRQSLGQGLEFLIYFQGNSAPDKSGLPSDRFSAERTGGSVSTLTIQRTQQEDSAVYLCASSLATEYYEQYFGPGTRLTVT.

V gene TRBV6-2 or TRBV6-3 combines with J gene TRBJ2-7; TRBD2 is a possible D gene (5 bases). CDR3 length equals 15 residues. The germline V gene has CDR1 MNHEY and CDR2 SVGEGT. Trimming pared 6 bases from V and 3 bases from J, leaving 18 bases between. CDR3 amino acids: CASRPDLTKVYEQYF. The CDR3 coding sequence is TGTGCCAGCAGGCCAGACTTGACTAAGGTCTACGAGCAGTACTTC.

This clonotype has more than one count but fewer than ten. The chain carries TRBV18 and TRBJ2-5; D ambiguous. The J call is doubtful: the DNA matches TRBJ2-7 better. The CDR3 covers 15 residues. Per germline, CDR1 KGHSH and CDR2 LQKENI. CDR3 DNA sequence: TGTGCCAGCTCACCATTTCGGGTGGACTCCTACGAGCAGTACTTC. Protein: CASSPFRVDSYEQYF.

The V call is TRBV11-1, the J call TRBJ2-5; D unresolved. Per germline, CDR1 SGHAT and CDR2 FQDESV (reference sequence). V dropped 3 bases and J dropped 1 base, with 12 bases sitting between them. The CDR3 loop spans 15 amino acids. This chain's CDR3 is CASSFSVVAQETQYF. The DNA of the CDR3 is TGTGCCAGCAGCTTTAGTGTGGTGGCCCAAGAGACCCAGTACTTC.

V and J are TRBV7-3 and TRBJ2-4; 9 bases map to TRBD1. CDR3 size: 13 residues. Unmatched junction bases numbered 4, after V lost 6 bases and J lost 7 bases. Germline CDR1 reads SGHTA; CDR2 reads FQGTGA. CDR3 in DNA: TGTGCCAGCAGTTCGGGACAGGGCAACATTCAGTACTTC. It codes for CASSSGQGNIQYF.

Comment on this clonotype: No conserved phenylalanine or tryptophan is present at the end of the CDR3, so a read error is the likely explanation. This chain uses TRBV7-9 with TRBJ2-5; 11 bases agree with TRBD2. The J call is uncertain, as TRBJ2-1 better fits the DNA end. The germline gives CDR1 SEHNR, CDR2 FQNEAQ (reference sequence). This CDR3 contains 15 residues. The CDR3 here is CASSRGLAAHNEQFL. CDR3 in DNA: TGTGCCAGCAGCCGGGGACTAGCGGCTCACAATGAGCAGTTCCTC.

The sample holds a few counts of this clonotype. The chain carries TRBV20-1 and TRBJ1-1; TRBD1 matches at 9 bases. The CDR3 is 14 amino acids. V trimming: 4 bases; J trimming: 5 bases; junction bases outside the gene matches: 8. The germline CDR1 and CDR2 sequences are DFQATT and SNEGSKA (reference sequence). CDR3 in DNA: TGCAGTGCTATTAGGGGGACAGGGTCAACTGAAGCTTTCTTT. Protein: CSAIRGTGSTEAFF.

This clonotype was picked up one time. This chain joins TRBV29-1 and TRBJ2-5; D is unclear. Trimming pared 6 bases from V and 4 bases from J, leaving 18 bases between. The germline CDR1 and CDR2 sequences are SQVTM and ANQGSEA. This CDR3 contains 14 residues. This CDR3 is CSVVNILTRETQYF. In nucleotides, the CDR3 is TGCAGCGTCGTCAACATTTTGACAAGAGAGACCCAGTACTTC.

This chain uses TRBV7-2 with TRBJ2-7; D is ambiguous. V was clipped by 2 bases and J by 2 bases, with 7 bases between them. The germline V gene has CDR1 SGHTA and CDR2 FQGNSA. This CDR3 is 13 amino acids long. The CDR3 here is CASSLQTPYEQYF. In DNA form, the CDR3 reads TGTGCCAGCAGCTTACAAACCCCCTACGAGCAGTACTTC.

The table lists this clonotype with a few counts. V usage is TRBV7-2 and J usage is TRBJ1-6, with D unresolved. CDR1 and CDR2 from the germline V gene are SGHTA and FQGNSA. The CDR3 consists of 17 residues. The V end lost 2 bases, the J end lost 0 bases, and 11 bases lay between the germline ends. The CDR3 region is CASSLNLRSSYNSPLHF. CDR3 DNA sequence: TGTGCCAGCAGCTTAAACCTGAGGAGCTCCTATAATTCACCCCTCCACTTT.

V usage is TRBV29-1 and J usage is TRBJ1-2; D not certain. CDR3 size: 11 residues. Per the germline V gene, CDR1 is SQVTM and CDR2 is ANQGSEA. Trimming took off 4 bases at V and 3 bases at J, with 6 bases between the two ends. DNA for the CDR3: TGCAGCGTTGGTGCCGACTATGGCTACACCTTC. The encoded protein is CSVGADYGYTF.

This clonotype has just a few counts. The V and J genes are TRBV20-1 and TRBJ1-5; D is uncertain. The CDR3 runs to 14 residues. Per germline, CDR1 DFQATT and CDR2 SNEGSKA (reference sequence). The V and J ends lost 5 bases and 1 base respectively, with 12 bases between them. The chain's CDR3 is CSAPPSGSNQPQHF. The CDR3 bases are TGCAGTGCTCCCCCAAGCGGGAGCAATCAGCCCCAGCATTTT.

This clonotype was observed a single time. The rearrangement uses TRBV2 and TRBJ2-1; 8 bases fit TRBD2. Trimming took 9 bases from V and 4 from J; bases not matched to a gene: 11. The CDR3 has 15 amino acids. The germline V gene encodes CDR1 SNHLY and CDR2 FYNNEI. The CDR3 loop reads CASRYGGARYNEQFF. The CDR3 DNA reads as TGTGCCAGTCGGTACGGGGGGGCGAGGTACAATGAGCAGTTCTTC.

This clonotype was counted only a few times. The J gene is TRBJ2-5, the V gene TRBV5-6; D uncertain. The CDR3 spans 15 residues. With 4 bases removed from V and 5 bases from J, the gap between germline ends came to 18 bases. In germline, CDR1 is SGHDT, CDR2 YYEEEE. The CDR3 nucleotides are TGTGCCAGCAGCCCGCTGGATCTCTTTGGGGAGACCCAGTACTTC. Residues: CASSPLDLFGETQYF.

The sample holds a few counts of this clonotype. This chain uses TRBV4-2 with TRBJ1-2; TRBD1 agrees at 7 bases. The CDR3 totals 16 residues. Germline loops: CDR1 LGHNA, CDR2 YNFKEQ. V was clipped by 0 bases and J by 5 bases; unmatched bases: 9. The CDR3 spells CASSQDPRQGKYGYTF. CDR3 DNA sequence: TGTGCCAGCAGCCAAGATCCGAGACAGGGAAAATATGGCTACACCTTC.

This clonotype has only a few counts. The chain uses TRBV20-1 and TRBJ2-7, with 9 bases identical to TRBD2. CDR1 DFQATT and CDR2 SNEGSKA come from the germline V gene (reference sequence). V was clipped by 6 bases and J by 2 bases; unmatched bases: 11. The CDR3 consists of 15 residues. The DNA of the CDR3 is TGCAGTGCCAGATTTAGCGGGGGCCACGCCTACGAGCAGTACTTC. Translating gives CSARFSGGHAYEQYF.

The chain links TRBV7-2 to TRBJ1-4; D ambiguous. Trimming took 0 bases from V and 4 from J, leaving 9 bases between them. The CDR3 length is 15 residues. Germline CDR1 and CDR2: SGHTA and FQGNSA. The CDR3 region is CASSLAGRSNEKLFF. CDR3 in DNA: TGTGCCAGCAGCTTAGCGGGCAGAAGTAATGAAAAACTGTTTTTT.

The chain is built from TRBV12-3 or TRBV12-4 and TRBJ1-4; D unresolved. Trimming removed 4 bases at V and 8 bases at J, with 11 bases between. This CDR3 is built from 13 residues. The CDR3 region is CASSSGVWEKLFF. The CDR3 coding sequence is TGTGCCAGCAGTTCCGGGGTGTGGGAAAAACTGTTTTTT.

This clonotype was counted only a few times. The rearrangement joins TRBV29-1 to TRBJ1-1; 7 nucleotides agree with TRBD1. This CDR3 contains 15 residues. Germline V gene lookup returns CDR1 SQVTM and CDR2 ANQGSEA. V was clipped by 4 bases and J by 1 base; unmatched bases: 9. CDR3 DNA sequence: TGCAGCGTTGTGATCGTAGGGGGCTGGAACACTGAAGCTTTCTTT. This gives the protein CSVVIVGGWNTEAFF.